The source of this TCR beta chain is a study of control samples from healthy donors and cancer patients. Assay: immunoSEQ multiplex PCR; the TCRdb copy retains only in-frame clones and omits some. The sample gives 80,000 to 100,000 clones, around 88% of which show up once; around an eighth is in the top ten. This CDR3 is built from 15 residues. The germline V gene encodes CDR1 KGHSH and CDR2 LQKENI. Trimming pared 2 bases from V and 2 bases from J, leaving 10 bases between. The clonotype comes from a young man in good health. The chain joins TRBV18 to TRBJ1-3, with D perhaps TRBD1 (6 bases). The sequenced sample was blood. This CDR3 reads CASSPGPGAGNTIYF. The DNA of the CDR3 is TGTGCCAGCTCACCAGGTCCAGGGGCTGGAAACACCATATATTTT.